This T cell receptor (beta chain) was identified in a study of T cell responses to AZD1222 COVID-19 vaccine. Study-wide results and caveats: The peak T cell response came first, and repertoires were sampled only after it. Donors were mostly white British, more females; clonal diversity possibly underestimated. Reports say nearly half of spike-specific TCRs go after unmutated variant regions.

Clones were read by immunoSEQ multiplex PCR, and TCRdb kept only the in-frame ones, dropping some. The sample contains about 130,000 clones, 92% of which appear only once. The table lists this clone with a count of one. Its antigen is undetermined. This CDR3 is built from 13 residues. Germline V gene data show CDR1 as SGHRS and CDR2 as YFSETQ. V lost 3 bases and J lost 7, with 11 bases in between. The material was peripheral blood, obtained 28 days after the second AZD1222 dose. The rearrangement uses TRBV5-1 and TRBJ1-5; D gene ambiguous. The sequence came from an adult who received the AZD1222 COVID-19 vaccine. The CDR3: CASSSAPGQPQHF. The CDR3 bases are TGCGCCAGCAGCTCCGCCCCGGGCCAGCCCCAGCATTTT.